These 32 T cell receptor beta chains share one sample of origin, sequenced in a study of spatial heterogeneity in lung cancer. MiXCR was run by TCRdb on the 5' RACE reads, yielding one entry per CDR3 protein. The table shows 25,000 or so distinct CDR3 sequences, with over 10% occurring only once. Time point: sample taken at primary tumor resection. Material for sequencing was whole RNA from tumor, nontumor lung or frozen PBMC, left unsorted. The specimen comprised PBMCs, sampled at surgery. The receptors were sampled from a female donor with early-stage non-small cell lung cancer.

This clonotype was observed many times. CDR3 DNA sequence: TGTGCCAGCAGCCCCCAGGACCTAATCGGTTCACCCCTCCACTTT. Translation: CASSPQDLIGSPLHF. The chain combines TRBV7-8 with TRBJ1-6; D is ambiguous. CDR3 size: 15 residues. With 5 bases removed from V and 9 bases from J, the gap between germline ends came to 17 bases. CDR1 and CDR2 from the germline V gene are SGHVS and FQNEAQ.

In its sample, this clonotype was seen many times. This chain uses TRBV4-3 with TRBJ2-2, with 9 bases identical to TRBD1. The CDR3 has 17 residues. V lost 0 bases, J lost 6 bases, and 8 bases stayed unmatched. The germline CDR1 and CDR2 sequences are LGHNA and YSLEER. The CDR3 protein is CASSQENGDRAAGELFF. The CDR3 DNA reads TGCGCCAGCAGCCAAGAAAATGGGGACAGGGCCGCCGGGGAGCTGTTTTTT.

Many counts were recorded for this clonotype. This chain joins TRBV4-3 and TRBJ1-1, with D possibly being TRBD1 (5 bases). The germline V gene encodes CDR1 LGHNA and CDR2 YSLEER. V lost 5 bases, J lost 1 base, and 11 bases lay in between. The length of the CDR3 is 14 residues. The DNA of the CDR3 is TGCGCCAGCAGCAAAGCGGGGGGGAACACTGAAGCTTTCTTT. Its protein product is CASSKAGGNTEAFF.

Many counts were recorded for this clonotype. V usage is TRBV6-1 and J usage is TRBJ1-2; 8 nucleotides align to TRBD1. This CDR3 comprises 12 residues. Germline CDR1 MNHNS, CDR2 SASEGT. J was trimmed by 4 bases and V by 8 bases; bases with no gene match: 3. The CDR3 region has the DNA TGTGCCAGCGGGACAGGTCCCTATGGCTACACCTTC. Its protein product is CASGTGPYGYTF.

At least ten counts were recorded for this clonotype. V and J are TRBV24-1 and TRBJ2-3, with D perhaps matching TRBD1 (6 bases). Germline V gene data show CDR1 as KGHDR and CDR2 as SFDVKD. V dropped 9 bases and J dropped 2 bases, with 14 bases sitting between them. CDR3 length: 14 residues. The CDR3 reads CATASGTTTDTQYF. CDR3 DNA: TGTGCCACCGCCTCTGGGACAACCACAGATACGCAGTATTTT.

This rearrangement joins TRBV4-3 to TRBJ1-6; 8 bases are a match to TRBD1. Unmatched junction bases numbered 9, after V lost 1 base and J lost 10 bases. The CDR3 is 16 amino acids. CDR1 and CDR2 (germline): LGHNA, YSLEER. This chain's CDR3 is CASSQASRGRGSPLHF. As DNA, the CDR3 is TGCGCCAGCAGCCAAGCTTCCAGGGGGCGCGGGTCACCCCTCCACTTT.

In nucleotides, the CDR3 is TGTGCCAGCAGCTTGTCGAGCGGCATCGGGTACGAGCAGTACTTC. This translates into CASSLSSGIGYEQYF. V and J are TRBV5-5 and TRBJ2-7; D is possibly TRBD2 (5 bases). V was shortened by 1 base and J by 4 bases, with 15 bases between the two germline ends. Germline values: CDR1 SGHKS, CDR2 YYEKEE (reference sequence). There are 15 residues in the CDR3.

This clonotype was seen repeatedly, ten times or more. The V and J genes are TRBV20-1 and TRBJ2-1; 11 positions match TRBD2. The ends lost 3 bases at V and 2 bases at J; junction bases unmatched: 3. CDR3 length: 15 amino acids. The V gene's germline CDR1 is DFQATT and CDR2 SNEGSKA (reference sequence). The CDR3 loop is CSASPTSGAYNEQFF. The CDR3 DNA is TGCAGTGCTAGTCCGACTAGCGGGGCCTACAATGAGCAGTTCTTC.

The genes are TRBV24-1 and TRBJ2-2, with 7 bases matching TRBD2. Unmatched junction bases numbered 11, after V lost 3 bases and J lost 5 bases. The CDR3 is made up of 17 amino acids. Per the germline V gene, CDR1 is KGHDR and CDR2 is SFDVKD. CDR3: CATSDDVGRSRTGELFF. CDR3 DNA: TGTGCCACCAGTGATGATGTCGGGAGGTCTCGAACCGGGGAGCTGTTTTTT.

This clonotype was seen repeatedly, ten times or more. The rearrangement uses TRBV7-8 and TRBJ2-1; D is unresolved. Per germline, CDR1 SGHVS and CDR2 FQNEAQ. V was clipped by 4 bases and J by 8 bases, with 12 bases between them. The CDR3 runs to 13 residues. For the CDR3, the DNA is TGTGCCAGCAGCTCGTTTTCCCCACATGAGCAGTTCTTC. The encoded protein is CASSSFSPHEQFF.

This clonotype was observed a handful of times. The chain links TRBV21-1 to TRBJ1-5. TRBV21-1 corresponds to a pseudogene. The CDR3 spans 12 residues. The CDR3 sequence is CATTDSNQPQHF. Written as DNA, the CDR3 is TGTGCCACCACAGATAGCAATCAGCCCCAGCATTTT.

The chain carries TRBV7-2 and TRBJ2-7; TRBD1 might be the D (6 bases). CDR1 and CDR2 (germline): SGHTA, FQGNSA. The CDR3 spans 15 residues. The V end was cut by 0 bases, the J end by 0 bases, with 9 bases between. The chain's CDR3 is CASSLAGAPSYEQYV. The CDR3 DNA is TGTGCCAGCAGCTTAGCGGGGGCACCCTCCTACGAGCAGTACGTC.

This clonotype was detected ten times or more. The J gene is TRBJ1-2, the V gene TRBV14, with D possibly TRBD1 on 6 matching bases. This CDR3 is 13 amino acids long. Germline assignment: CDR1 SGHDN and CDR2 FVKESK. With 4 bases removed from V and 4 bases from J, the gap between germline ends came to 10 bases. CDR3 sequence reads: CASSPGTIYGYTF. DNA for the CDR3: TGTGCCAGCAGCCCCGGGACAATCTATGGCTACACCTTC.

At least ten counts were recorded for this clonotype. At one end the junction does not follow the germline gene, possibly because of a read error. The gene calls are TRBV24-1 and TRBJ1-1; tentative D call: TRBD1 (5 bases). The CDR3 loop spans 13 amino acids. Germline values: CDR1 KGHDR, CDR2 SFDVKD. In DNA, the CDR3 is TGTGCCACAAGTGAATCAACAGGTTATGAAGCTTTCTTT. It codes for CATSESTGYEAFF.

A note on this clonotype: This may come from a read error, since a much larger clone is one base off. V and J are TRBV12-3 or TRBV12-4 and TRBJ2-7; TRBD1 is a possible D gene (6 bases). The CDR3 has 15 amino acids. Trimming took off 6 bases at V and 3 bases at J, with 18 bases between the two ends. The CDR3 here is CASRTDRQRNYEQYF. CDR3 nucleotide sequence: TGTGCCAGCAGAACAGACAGGCAGAGAAACTACGAGCAGTACTTC.

There are a few counts of this clonotype. V and J are TRBV6-5 and TRBJ2-7, with 16 positions matching TRBD2. This CDR3 contains 19 residues. CDR1 and CDR2 from the germline V gene are MNHEY and SVGAGI. The V and J ends lost 4 bases and 5 bases, in that order; junction bases with no gene match: 14. Here the CDR3 DNA reads TGTGCCAGCAGTTGGGAAGGGGGACTAGCGGGAGGGCCCGCCAACGAGCAGTACTTC. This gives the protein CASSWEGGLAGGPANEQYF.

This clonotype was seen at least ten times. V usage is TRBV5-4 and J usage is TRBJ1-4; D is unclear. The germline V gene encodes CDR1 SGHNT and CDR2 YYREEE (reference sequence). Deletions cut 4 bases from V and 3 bases from J, with 16 bases between. The CDR3 loop spans 16 amino acids. The CDR3 DNA sequence: TGTGCCAGCAGCCCCTTTGGGGAGGTACCTAATGAAAAACTGTTTTTT. Amino acids: CASSPFGEVPNEKLFF.

This clonotype was counted only a few times. CDR3 sequence (DNA): TGTGCCAGCAGTTGGAGGGGCTCCTACGAGCAGTACTTC. It encodes CASSWRGSYEQYF. The J gene is TRBJ2-7, the V gene TRBV27, with D possibly being TRBD2 (6 bases). CDR1 is MNHEY and CDR2 is SMNVEV in the germline V gene (reference sequence). The CDR3 loop spans 13 amino acids. The V gene lost 4 bases and the J gene lost 0 bases, with 7 bases spanning the gap.

The rearrangement uses TRBV3-1 and TRBJ1-1; D remains ambiguous. Germline lookup yields CDR1 LGHDT and CDR2 YNNKEL (reference sequence). Trimming removed 4 bases at V and 2 bases at J, with 17 bases between. This CDR3 is built from 16 residues. CDR3 loop: CASSPQVPGTNTEAFF. CDR3 nucleotides: TGTGCCAGCAGCCCCCAAGTTCCTGGAACAAACACTGAAGCTTTCTTT.

This clonotype was recorded at least ten times. This chain uses TRBV14 with TRBJ2-7; TRBD2 is a possible D gene (5 bases). The CDR3 consists of 14 residues. CDR1 and CDR2 from the germline V gene are SGHDN and FVKESK. V was shortened by 1 base and J by 5 bases, with 12 bases between the two germline ends. CDR3 nucleotide sequence: TGTGCCAGCAGCCAAGGTCCGGGGAGAAACGAGCAGTACTTC. Protein: CASSQGPGRNEQYF.

This clonotype was seen at least ten times. This sequence joins TRBV9 and TRBJ2-7; 12 bases are shared with TRBD2. Germline V gives CDR1 SGDLS, CDR2 YYNGEE. V gave up 0 bases and J gave up 4 bases; unmatched junction bases: 5. This CDR3 spans 16 amino acids. Here the CDR3 DNA reads TGTGCCAGCAGCGTAGCTGCGACTAGCGGGAGTTACGAGCAGTACTTC. Protein: CASSVAATSGSYEQYF.

This clonotype was seen repeatedly, ten times or more. J is TRBJ2-7 and V is TRBV25-1, with 8 bases aligning to TRBD2. The length of the CDR3 is 14 residues. Germline V lookup: CDR1 MGHDK, CDR2 SYGVNS. Trimming cost V 5 bases and J 6 bases; bases outside gene matches: 9. The CDR3 region has the DNA TGTGCCAGCAGTCCACCGGGACTAGGGGGCGAGCAGTACGTC. It encodes CASSPPGLGGEQYV.

This clonotype occurred many times. The chain couples TRBV7-9 to TRBJ2-2; D gene ambiguous. The CDR3 has 13 residues. Germline CDR1 and CDR2: SEHNR and FQNEAQ (reference sequence). The V end lost 8 bases, the J end lost 4 bases, and 11 bases lay between the germline ends. The CDR3, as DNA: TGTGCCAGCGGGCCGTCTATCACCGGGGAGCTGTTTTTT. Amino acid sequence: CASGPSITGELFF.

This clonotype was detected many times. The chain couples TRBV12-3 or TRBV12-4 to TRBJ2-5; 7 positions match TRBD1. The trim removed 5 bases at V and 3 bases at J, leaving 3 bases unmatched. This CDR3 is 13 amino acids long. CDR3 sequence (DNA): TGTGCCAGCAGTAAGGGACAGAAAGAGACCCAGTACTTC. Protein: CASSKGQKETQYF.

The J gene is TRBJ2-3, the V gene TRBV2, with TRBD2 matching 13 bases. CDR3 length: 15 amino acids. After removal of 4 bases from V and 8 bases from J, the junction contained 6 bases not matched to a gene. The germline CDR1 and CDR2 sequences are SNHLY and FYNNEI. Here the CDR3 reads CASSGGLAGVSTQYF. The CDR3 bases are TGTGCCAGCAGTGGCGGACTAGCGGGAGTGTCTACGCAGTATTTT. The entire variable domain, with the rest obtained from reference TRBV2 and TRBJ2-3, is as follows: EPEVTQTPSHQVTQMGQEVILRCVPISNHLYFYWYRQILGQKVEFLVSFYNNEISEKSEIFDDQFSVERPDGSNFTLKIRSTKLEDSAMYFCASSGGLAGVSTQYFGPGTRLTVL.

The V and J genes are TRBV7-2 and TRBJ1-2; the D gene is possibly TRBD1 (5 bases). The V and J ends lost 1 base and 7 bases respectively, with 13 bases between them. This CDR3 is built from 14 residues. Germline CDR1 and CDR2: SGHTA and FQGNSA. As DNA, the CDR3 is TGTGCCAGCAGCTTAGGGGCGGGGGTCGCTGGCTACACCTTC. It specifies CASSLGAGVAGYTF.

This clonotype was seen ten or more times. The gene calls are TRBV10-3 and TRBJ2-7; TRBD1 matches at 9 bases. The V segment lost 10 bases and the J segment 2 bases; nucleotides outside the gene matches: 6. Germline CDR1 and CDR2: ENHRY and SYGVKD. The CDR3 contains 13 residues. CDR3 loop: CATTGQGTYEQYF. The CDR3 nucleotides are TGTGCCACCACGGGACAGGGTACCTACGAGCAGTACTTC.

To note about this clonotype: A much larger clone differs from this one at a single base, so this may be a read error. The rearrangement joins TRBV4-1 to TRBJ1-3; D gene unclear. CDR3 length equals 16 residues. Germline V CDR1 and CDR2: MGHRA, YSYEKL. CDR3: CASSQDRRNSGDTIYF. In DNA, the CDR3 is TGCGCCAGCAGCCAAGATCGACGGAACTCTGGAGACACCATATATTTT.

This clonotype was counted once. The CDR3: CSAPSNAARRSPLHF. In DNA, the CDR3 is TGCAGTGCTCCCTCGAATGCCGCCCGCAGATCACCCCTCCACTTT. The rearrangement links TRBV20-1 to TRBJ1-6, with D hard to call. The germline CDR1 and CDR2 sequences are DFQATT and SNEGSKA (reference sequence). V lost 5 bases and J 10 bases, leaving 21 bases between the germline ends. This CDR3 spans 15 amino acids.

V and J are TRBV4-3 and TRBJ1-1; D ambiguous. The germline CDR1 and CDR2 sequences are LGHNA and YSLEER. CDR3 length equals 14 residues. V was shortened by 0 bases and J by 4 bases, with 9 bases between the two germline ends. For the CDR3, the DNA is TGCGCCAGCAGCCAAGATCGGGCCAGCACTGAAGCTTTCTTT. Amino acids: CASSQDRASTEAFF.

This clonotype showed up many times. This rearrangement joins TRBV4-1 to TRBJ2-7; 16 nucleotides line up with TRBD2. This CDR3 region has 16 residues. The V and J ends lost 4 bases and 4 bases, in that order; junction bases with no gene match: 4. Germline CDR1 is MGHRA and CDR2 is YSYEKL. The chain's CDR3 is CASSPGLAGGWYEQYF. In DNA, the CDR3 is TGCGCCAGCAGCCCGGGACTAGCGGGAGGGTGGTACGAGCAGTACTTC.

This clonotype has a count of ten or more. V usage is TRBV19 and J usage is TRBJ1-2; a weak D match, TRBD1 (5 bases). Germline V lookup: CDR1 LNHDA, CDR2 SQIVND (reference sequence). CDR3 length: 12 residues. The CDR3 sequence is CGSGPSNYGYTF. The CDR3 region has the DNA TGTGGTTCGGGACCTTCTAACTATGGCTACACCTTC.